This paragraph covers one T cell receptor beta chain sequence. The clone's antigen remains unknown. Base qualities are not recorded, but no much larger clone differs from it by a single base. The data were obtained in a study of T cell responses to AZD1222 COVID-19 vaccine (dated by TCRdb to the early 2020s). For the wider study: AZD1222 recipients given second doses at about 4 weeks or at about 12 weeks were pooled, since spike-specific TCR depth and breadth were not found to differ between the two schedules. A total of approximately 240 trial participants underwent TCR sequencing, of whom 200 to 220 received two doses of AZD1222 and some 26 received two doses of the MenACWY control vaccine. Trial participants were enrolled into age subgroups of 18-55, 56-69 and 70-plus years, which contained about 150, 27 and 61 TCR-sequenced participants, respectively.

The CDR3 measures 13 amino acids from cysteine to phenylalanine. The read is trimmed to its CDR3 DNA, 39 bases read in frame from base 1. Deletion took 0 bases off V and 4 bases off J, with a span of 4 bases between the germline ends. Taken from the germline V gene (reference sequence), the CDR1 and CDR2 loops are SGHNT and YYREEE. What the study reported, not specific to this receptor: The 56-69-year group was small, and its depth increase did not reach significance, likely because of low power. CD4 TCRs associated with the vaccine covered the entire spike protein, and the dominant responses were in regions 160-218 and 743-854. Conclusions about previously exposed vaccinees were limited because only six AZD1222 recipients were SARS-CoV-2 seropositive at baseline. Because no samples from the day 14 peak response were available, repertoires could be characterized only after the peak T cell response. Most participants were white British and females outnumbered males, and the authors suggested that clonal diversity may have been underestimated. A significant rise in spike-specific TCR breadth and depth was observed after two AZD1222 doses relative to day 0 and relative to MenACWY recipients. Reportedly, close to half of the unique spike-specific TCRs recognized epitopes lying outside the regions that are mutated in the B.1.351 and B.1.1.7 variants.

The CDR3 regions of human TCRbeta chains were analyzed by immunosequencing. Regarding the original processing steps: Repertoire TCRs were checked for matches against a reference library of SARS-CoV-2-specific TCRs that had been generated using the MIRA antigen-specificity platform. Breadth was defined as the fraction of unique TCRs that were SARS-CoV-2-associated. Depth was defined as the fraction of total T cells that were SARS-CoV-2-associated. Each spike-specific TCR was assigned to its reactive spike region and to a CD4 or CD8 class using the MIRA data. Log10-transformed breadth and depth values were compared by one-way ANOVA with Sidak's multiple comparisons tests. TCRdb limited this immuneACCESS table to in-frame rearrangements with V and J called. A share of clones is missing; checked studies link under half to unresolved V genes, and the rest is unexplained. V and J calls and clone size are those listed in that table; D and trimming were worked out from the DNA. The sample includes about 120,000 clones, with more than 85% observed a single time. About 2.7% of the sample is taken by the ten largest.

The intended sense of this specimen's time point label: baseline before first vaccination. Vaccinee samples were obtained from the UK trials COV001 and COV002, which included a single-blind randomized controlled phase 2/3 trial of AZD1222 (ChAdOx1 nCoV-19) in healthy adults. For TCRbeta chain sequencing, PBMC samples were collected from trial participants at day 0 and at day 28 after the second dose. The sequences come from peripheral blood, collected on day 0 of AZD1222 vaccination. The V and J segments used are TRBV5-4 and TRBJ2-2, with no confident D gene call. The receptor was isolated from an adult in good health. The DNA is TGTGCCAGCAGCTTGGATGTCACCGGGGAGCTGTTTTTT. Translation gives CASSLDVTGELFF.